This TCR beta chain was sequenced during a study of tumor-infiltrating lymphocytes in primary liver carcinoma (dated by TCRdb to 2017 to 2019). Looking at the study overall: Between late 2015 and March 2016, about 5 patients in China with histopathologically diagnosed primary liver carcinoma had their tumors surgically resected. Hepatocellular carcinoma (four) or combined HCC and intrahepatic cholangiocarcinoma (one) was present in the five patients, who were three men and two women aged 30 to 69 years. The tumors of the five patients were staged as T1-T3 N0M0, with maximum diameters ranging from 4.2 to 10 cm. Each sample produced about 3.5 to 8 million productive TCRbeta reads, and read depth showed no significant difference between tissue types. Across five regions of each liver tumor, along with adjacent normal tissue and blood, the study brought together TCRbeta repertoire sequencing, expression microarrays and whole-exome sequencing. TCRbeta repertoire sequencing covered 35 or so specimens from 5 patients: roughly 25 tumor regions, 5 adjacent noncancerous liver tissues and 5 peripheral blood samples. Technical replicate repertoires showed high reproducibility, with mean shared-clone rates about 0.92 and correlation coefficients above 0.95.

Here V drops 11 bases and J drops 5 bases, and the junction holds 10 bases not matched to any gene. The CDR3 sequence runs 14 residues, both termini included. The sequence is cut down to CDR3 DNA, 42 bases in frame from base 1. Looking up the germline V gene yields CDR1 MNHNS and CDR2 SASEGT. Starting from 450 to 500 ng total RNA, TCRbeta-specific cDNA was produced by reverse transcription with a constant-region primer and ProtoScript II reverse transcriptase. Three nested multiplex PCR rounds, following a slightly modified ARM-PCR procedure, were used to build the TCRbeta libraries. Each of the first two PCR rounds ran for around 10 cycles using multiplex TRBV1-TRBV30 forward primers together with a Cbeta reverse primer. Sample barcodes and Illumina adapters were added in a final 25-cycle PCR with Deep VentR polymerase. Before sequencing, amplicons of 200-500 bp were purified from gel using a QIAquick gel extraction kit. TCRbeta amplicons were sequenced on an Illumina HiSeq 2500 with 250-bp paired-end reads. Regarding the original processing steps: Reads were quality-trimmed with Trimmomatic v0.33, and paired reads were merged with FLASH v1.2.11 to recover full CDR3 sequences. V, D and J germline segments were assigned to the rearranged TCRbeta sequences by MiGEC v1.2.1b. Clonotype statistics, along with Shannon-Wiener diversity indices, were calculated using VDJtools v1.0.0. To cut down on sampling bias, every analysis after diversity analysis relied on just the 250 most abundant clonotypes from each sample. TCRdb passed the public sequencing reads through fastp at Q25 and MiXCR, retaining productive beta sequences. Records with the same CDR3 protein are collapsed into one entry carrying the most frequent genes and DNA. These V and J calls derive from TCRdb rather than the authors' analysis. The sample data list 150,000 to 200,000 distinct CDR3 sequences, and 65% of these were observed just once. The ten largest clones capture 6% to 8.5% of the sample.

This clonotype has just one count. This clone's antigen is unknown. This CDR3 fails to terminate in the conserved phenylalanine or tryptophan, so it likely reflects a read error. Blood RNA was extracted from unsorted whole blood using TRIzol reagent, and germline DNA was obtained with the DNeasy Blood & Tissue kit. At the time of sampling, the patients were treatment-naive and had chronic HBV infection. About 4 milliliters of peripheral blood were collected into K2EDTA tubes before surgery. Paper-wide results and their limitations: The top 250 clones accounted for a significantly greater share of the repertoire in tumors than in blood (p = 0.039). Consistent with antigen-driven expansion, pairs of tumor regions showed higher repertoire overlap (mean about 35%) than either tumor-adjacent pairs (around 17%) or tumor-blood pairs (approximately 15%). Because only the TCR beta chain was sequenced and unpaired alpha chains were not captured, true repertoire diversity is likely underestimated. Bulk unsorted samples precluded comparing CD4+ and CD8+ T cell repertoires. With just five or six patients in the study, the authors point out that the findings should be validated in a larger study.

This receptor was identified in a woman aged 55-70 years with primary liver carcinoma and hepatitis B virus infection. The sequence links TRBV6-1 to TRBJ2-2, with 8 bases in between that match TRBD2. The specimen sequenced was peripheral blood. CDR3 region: CARKRESGTGELFL. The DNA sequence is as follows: TGTGCCCGCAAGCGGGAGTCAGGAACCGGGGAGCTGTTTCTT.